The 31 T cell receptor beta chains in this list originate from one sample, sequenced in a study of blood T cell repertoires in COVID-19. The data were produced by immunoSEQ multiplex PCR, yet TCRdb's version contains in-frame clones alone and is incomplete. The sample contains about 160,000 clones, roughly 80% of which appear only once. Material for sequencing was PBMCs or T cells enriched from blood (not recorded which). The source is a woman aged 40-49 years with acute COVID-19.

V usage is TRBV19 and J usage is TRBJ1-4; 8 positions match TRBD1. Germline V gives CDR1 LNHDA, CDR2 SQIVND (reference sequence). J gave up 7 bases and V 7 bases, and 8 bases lay outside the gene matches. This CDR3 is built from 14 residues. The CDR3: CASTPTGVPEKLFF. As DNA, the CDR3 is TGTGCCAGTACCCCGACAGGGGTGCCTGAAAAACTGTTTTTT.

The CDR3 spells CASGYRPGGRGGNNEQFF. The CDR3 nucleotides read TGTGCTAGTGGTTACCGACCCGGGGGTCGCGGGGGAAACAATGAGCAGTTCTTC. This chain connects TRBV12-5 to TRBJ2-1; 7 nucleotides match TRBD2. V shed 4 bases, J shed 5 bases, and the junction held 17 bases outside the gene matches. The CDR3 contains 18 residues. Germline V gene lookup returns CDR1 LGHNT and CDR2 FRNRAP. Using reference TRBV12-5 and TRBJ2-1 for the parts outside the CDR3, the full variable domain is DARVTQTPRHKVTEMGQEVTMRCQPILGHNTVFWYRQTMMQGLELLAYFRNRAPLDDSGMPKDRFSAEMPDATLATLKIQPSEPRDSAVYFCASGYRPGGRGGNNEQFFGPGTRLTVL.

The chain is built from TRBV24-1 and TRBJ2-1, with 9 nucleotides matching TRBD2. J lost 10 bases, V lost 4 bases, and 4 bases had no gene match. The CDR3 is made up of 13 amino acids. Germline V lookup: CDR1 KGHDR, CDR2 SFDVKD. The CDR3 nucleotides read TGTGCCACCAGTGAGGGACTAGCAGCCGAGCAGTTCTTC. Amino acid sequence: CATSEGLAAEQFF.

With regard to this clone: Other DNA sequences within the sample encode an identical CDR3. This chain joins TRBV6-5 and TRBJ1-2, with 7 bases lining up with TRBD1. V lost 0 bases to trimming and J lost 8 bases; unmatched junction nucleotides: 3. This CDR3 is 13 amino acids long. The germline CDR1 and CDR2 sequences are MNHEY and SVGAGI. The CDR3 DNA is TGTGCCAGCAGTTACTCAGGAGGGGGCGGCTACACCTTC. Translated, it gives CASSYSGGGGYTF.

This chain's CDR3 is CASSAQGATNEKLFF. The CDR3 DNA follows: TGTGCCAGCAGCGCCCAGGGGGCGACTAATGAAAAACTGTTTTTT. The V call is TRBV9, the J call TRBJ1-4; 8 nucleotides agree with TRBD1. Germline V CDR1 and CDR2: SGDLS, YYNGEE. The V segment lost 3 bases and the J segment 2 bases; nucleotides outside the gene matches: 3. This CDR3 is 15 amino acids long.

V is TRBV27 and J is TRBJ2-2; tentative D call: TRBD2 (5 bases). CDR3 length equals 15 residues. Germline lookup yields CDR1 MNHEY and CDR2 SMNVEV (reference sequence). The ends were cut back, 0 bases at V and 6 bases at J, with 11 bases in the middle. The CDR3 sequence is CASSLSILAPGELFF. The CDR3 DNA sequence: TGTGCCAGCAGTTTATCGATCCTAGCCCCCGGGGAGCTGTTTTTT.

The chain is built from TRBV6-4 and TRBJ2-3; 7 positions agree with TRBD2. The V gene end was trimmed by 1 base and the J gene end by 1 base; junction bases not matched to a gene: 2. Per the germline V gene, CDR1 is MRHNA and CDR2 is SNTAGT. This CDR3 has 15 amino acids. CDR3 sequence reads: CASSDLSGGTDTQYF. The CDR3, as DNA: TGTGCCAGCAGTGACTTAAGCGGGGGCACAGATACGCAGTATTTT.

This sequence joins TRBV3-1 (or the pseudogene TRBV3-2) and TRBJ2-7, with 8 bases lining up with TRBD1. Germline V gene sequence: CDR1 LGHDT, CDR2 YNNKEL (reference sequence). This CDR3 spans 15 amino acids. V shed 2 bases, J shed 4 bases, and the junction held 7 bases outside the gene matches. For the CDR3, the DNA is TGTGCCAGCAGCCAAAGGGGACAGGCGATTTACGAGCAGTACTTC. This gives the protein CASSQRGQAIYEQYF.

The chain is built from TRBV30 and TRBJ1-3; tentative D call: TRBD1 (6 bases). There are 16 residues in the CDR3. V lost 0 bases and J lost 3, with 15 bases in between. Germline V gives CDR1 GTSNPN, CDR2 SVGIG (reference sequence). In DNA, the CDR3 is TGTGCCTGGAGTGTACTATCCGGGACATTTGGAAACACCATATATTTT. It is translated as CAWSVLSGTFGNTIYF.

The rearrangement uses TRBV4-2 and TRBJ2-1, with 14 positions matching TRBD2. V shed 2 bases, J shed 7 bases, and the junction held 10 bases outside the gene matches. The CDR3 has 18 residues. The germline V gene has CDR1 LGHNA and CDR2 YNFKEQ. This CDR3 reads CASSQTGTSGSVRNEQFF. Written as DNA, the CDR3 is TGTGCCAGCAGCCAAACCGGGACTAGCGGGAGTGTTCGGAATGAGCAGTTCTTC.

The chain links TRBV5-1 to TRBJ2-1; the match to TRBD2 covers 8 bases. Per the germline V gene, CDR1 is SGHRS and CDR2 is YFSETQ. Trimming at V came to 4 bases and at J to 5 bases, leaving 8 bases not matched to a gene. The CDR3 spans 15 residues. CDR3 bases: TGCGCCAGCAGCCGAATCACTAGCGGAAACAATGAGCAGTTCTTC. It codes for CASSRITSGNNEQFF.

The chain employs TRBV12-5 and TRBJ1-1, with D tentatively TRBD1 (6 bases). The CDR3 loop spans 13 amino acids. V was trimmed by 2 bases and J by 6 bases, leaving 10 bases between them. CDR1 is LGHNT, CDR2 FRNRAP, per germline. The CDR3 here is CASGLTQGPEAFF. The DNA of the CDR3 is TGTGCTAGTGGTTTGACGCAGGGGCCTGAAGCTTTCTTT.

This chain uses TRBV5-6 with TRBJ1-1, with D perhaps TRBD1 (5 bases). CDR1 is SGHDT and CDR2 is YYEEEE in the germline V gene. Trimming pared 0 bases from V and 1 base from J, leaving 7 bases between. The length of the CDR3 is 14 residues. In DNA form, the CDR3 reads TGTGCCAGCAGCTTGGTGGGGCCGAACACTGAAGCTTTCTTT. This translates into CASSLVGPNTEAFF.

The V and J genes are TRBV14 and TRBJ1-2, with TRBD1 as a possible D gene (5 bases). The CDR3 sequence is 13 residues long. Germline V gives CDR1 SGHDN, CDR2 FVKESK. Trimming shortened V by 3 bases and J by 8 bases, and 13 bases separated the two germline ends. CDR3 coding DNA: TGTGCCAGCAGCCATCCGCAGGGCAGGGGCTACACCTTC. This sequence encodes CASSHPQGRGYTF.

This chain uses TRBV12-3 or TRBV12-4 with TRBJ1-6, with unresolved D. This CDR3 comprises 12 residues. V lost 3 bases and J lost 8, with 5 bases in between. As DNA, the CDR3 is TGTGCCAGCAGTTTTTCTGATTCACCCCTCCACTTT. It encodes CASSFSDSPLHF.

DNA for the CDR3: TGTGCCAGCAGCAAACCGGAGACAGTAAAGTCAGTCGGGGAGCTGTTTTTT. It specifies CASSKPETVKSVGELFF. The chain is built from TRBV21-1 and TRBJ2-2; the table names TRBD1, a call not compared with the DNA. TRBV21-1 is assigned pseudogene status. The CDR3 contains 17 residues.

V usage is TRBV20-1 and J usage is TRBJ2-7; D perhaps matches TRBD2 (5 bases). Germline loops: CDR1 DFQATT, CDR2 SNEGSKA (reference sequence). Trimming left V 6 bases short and J 7 bases short, with 13 bases between. The CDR3 runs 11 residues. The CDR3, as DNA: TGCAGTGCCCGGGGTCCCTTGGAGCAGTACGTC. This sequence encodes CSARGPLEQYV.

The gene calls are TRBV19 and TRBJ2-1, with a possible D match to TRBD2 (5 bases). V was trimmed by 7 bases and J by 7 bases, leaving 20 bases between them. CDR1 is LNHDA and CDR2 is SQIVND in the germline V gene (reference sequence). This CDR3 is built from 15 residues. This chain's CDR3 is CASTPLLGVSNEQFF. CDR3 DNA: TGTGCCAGTACCCCCCTTCTGGGAGTCTCGAATGAGCAGTTCTTC.

V usage is TRBV10-3 and J usage is TRBJ2-1; tentative D call: TRBD1 (6 bases). CDR3 length equals 14 residues. V lost 9 bases and J lost 8, with 20 bases in between. Germline CDR1 and CDR2: ENHRY and SYGVKD. CDR3 in amino acids: CAISDRLAGDEQFF. The CDR3, as DNA: TGTGCCATATCGGATCGGCTAGCAGGGGATGAGCAGTTCTTC.

The V and J genes are TRBV7-3 and TRBJ2-1; TRBD2 aligns across 7 bases. The germline CDR1 and CDR2 sequences are SGHTA and FQGTGA. V gave up 4 bases and J gave up 3 bases; unmatched junction bases: 12. CDR3 length equals 17 residues. The CDR3 protein is CASSSTPRASGYNEQFF. In DNA form, the CDR3 reads TGTGCCAGCAGCTCTACTCCCAGGGCTAGCGGCTACAATGAGCAGTTCTTC.

This clone has a handful of counts. This chain joins TRBV5-1 and TRBJ2-1; 8 nucleotides align to TRBD2. The CDR3 extends over 16 amino acids. The V segment lost 4 bases and the J segment 6 bases; nucleotides outside the gene matches: 12. The germline gives CDR1 SGHRS, CDR2 YFSETQ. The CDR3 protein is CASSLGPGGPGNEQFF. The CDR3 DNA follows: TGCGCCAGCAGCCTGGGGCCGGGAGGGCCGGGCAATGAGCAGTTCTTC.

The chain has TRBV6-5 and TRBJ1-2; a weak D match, TRBD1 (6 bases). The germline V gene has CDR1 MNHEY and CDR2 SVGAGI. This CDR3 contains 12 residues. The V and J ends lost 10 bases and 8 bases respectively, with 17 bases between them. The CDR3 DNA is TGTGCCACCCAGGGGACACTTGGGGGCTACACCTTC. This encodes CATQGTLGGYTF.

The chain couples TRBV5-1 to TRBJ2-3, with D maybe TRBD2 (6 bases). V was trimmed by 4 bases and J by 7 bases, leaving 34 bases between them. CDR1 and CDR2 (germline): SGHRS, YFSETQ. The CDR3 is 20 amino acids. CDR3 sequence reads: CASSKAGSEFNRHQLNTQYF. As DNA, the CDR3 is TGCGCCAGCAGCAAGGCGGGGAGCGAATTTAACCGTCATCAGCTAAATACGCAGTATTTT.

The gene calls are TRBV29-1 and TRBJ2-1, with TRBD2 as a possible D gene (6 bases). The CDR3 runs to 13 residues. The V and J ends lost 5 bases and 9 bases respectively, with 17 bases between them. The germline gives CDR1 SQVTM, CDR2 ANQGSEA. This CDR3 reads CSVSEVSSVEQFF. CDR3 DNA sequence: TGCAGCGTTTCTGAGGTGTCTAGCGTTGAGCAGTTCTTC.

Only one count was recorded for this clone. Here the CDR3 DNA reads TGTGCCAGCAGTGACCTGGGACAGGGCTATGGCTACACCTTC. Amino acid sequence: CASSDLGQGYGYTF. V is TRBV2 and J is TRBJ1-2, with 9 bases aligning to TRBD1. This CDR3 is 14 amino acids long. The ends lost 3 bases at V and 4 bases at J; junction bases unmatched: 3. CDR1 SNHLY and CDR2 FYNNEI come from the germline V gene.

This sequence joins TRBV7-2 and TRBJ2-1; a possible D gene is TRBD2 (6 bases). V was clipped by 1 base and J by 1 base, with 8 bases between them. CDR1 and CDR2 from the germline V gene are SGHTA and FQGNSA. This CDR3 contains 15 residues. The CDR3 bases are TGTGCCAGCAGCTTAGGCGGGGCTTCCTACAATGAGCAGTTCTTC. This translates into CASSLGGASYNEQFF.

The chain carries TRBV7-9 and TRBJ1-2; 11 bases agree with TRBD1. CDR1 and CDR2 (germline): SEHNR, FQNEAQ (reference sequence). The length of the CDR3 is 16 residues. The junction had 7 bases not matched to a gene; V was cut back by 5 bases and J by 2 bases. CDR3 sequence (DNA): TGTGCCAGCAGCCCGCCGGGACAGGGGGGGAACTATGGCTACACCTTC. Residues: CASSPPGQGGNYGYTF.

This clone was recorded once. The rearrangement uses TRBV19 and TRBJ2-5; 8 nucleotides align to TRBD2. Germline CDR1 LNHDA, CDR2 SQIVND (reference sequence). This CDR3 is 15 amino acids long. V was clipped by 1 base and J by 5 bases; unmatched bases: 6. Here the CDR3 reads CASSIGSGSMETQYF. CDR3 bases: TGTGCCAGTAGTATAGGCAGCGGGAGTATGGAGACCCAGTACTTC.

The V gene is TRBV7-3, the J gene TRBJ2-2; D uncertain. Germline lookup yields CDR1 SGHTA and CDR2 FQGTGA. The length of the CDR3 is 15 residues. V dropped 0 bases and J dropped 3 bases, with 8 bases sitting between them. CDR3 coding DNA: TGTGCCAGCAGCTTAACACAGATCGACACCGGGGAGCTGTTTTTT. Encoded protein: CASSLTQIDTGELFF.

The chain employs TRBV19 and TRBJ2-7; D possibly corresponds to TRBD1 (6 bases). The germline V and J ends were trimmed by 0 bases and 6 bases, with 15 bases remaining between them. This CDR3 is 15 amino acids long. Looked up from germline, CDR1 is LNHDA and CDR2 is SQIVND (reference sequence). As DNA, the CDR3 is TGTGCCAGTAGTATAGAGCCCGGGACACCTGCCGAGCAGTACTTC. Translating gives CASSIEPGTPAEQYF.

V gene TRBV6-5 combines with J gene TRBJ2-1, with 9 bases aligning to TRBD2. The CDR3 spans 14 residues. CDR1 is MNHEY and CDR2 is SVGAGI in the germline V gene. V dropped 7 bases and J dropped 2; count of bases not matched to a gene: 3. This chain's CDR3 is CASTLAGTYNEQFF. The CDR3 DNA reads TGTGCCAGCACGCTAGCGGGAACCTACAATGAGCAGTTCTTC.